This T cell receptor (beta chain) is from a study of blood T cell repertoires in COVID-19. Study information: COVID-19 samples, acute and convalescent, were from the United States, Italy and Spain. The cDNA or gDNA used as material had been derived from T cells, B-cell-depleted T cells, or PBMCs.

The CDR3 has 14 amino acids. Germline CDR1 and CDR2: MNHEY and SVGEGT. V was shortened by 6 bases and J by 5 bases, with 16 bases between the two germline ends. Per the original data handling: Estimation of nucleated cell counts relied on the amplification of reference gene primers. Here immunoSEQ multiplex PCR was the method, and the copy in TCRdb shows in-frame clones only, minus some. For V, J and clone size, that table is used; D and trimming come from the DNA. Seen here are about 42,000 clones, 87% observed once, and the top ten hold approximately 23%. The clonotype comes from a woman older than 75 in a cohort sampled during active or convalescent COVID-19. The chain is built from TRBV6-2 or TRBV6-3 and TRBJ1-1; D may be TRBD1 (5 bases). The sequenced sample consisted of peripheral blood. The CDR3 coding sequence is TGTGCCAGCAGCCTCGTGGGGGGTGGGACTGAAGCTTTCTTT. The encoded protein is CASSLVGGGTEAFF.